The TCR beta chain under discussion was sequenced for a study of blood T cell repertoires in COVID-19. V was cut by 7 bases and J by 3 bases, with 4 bases left in between. Germline lookup yields CDR1 MNHNY and CDR2 SVGAGI (reference sequence). This CDR3 contains 11 residues. This clone occurred once. Generated by immunoSEQ multiplex PCR, the TCRdb table keeps only in-frame clones and is missing some. The sample lists some 94,000 clones, about nine tenths occurring once. This receptor was obtained from a human donor in a cohort sampled during active COVID-19. J is TRBJ2-1 and V is TRBV6-6; D is uncertain. Material: peripheral blood. CDR3 loop: CASTVYNEQFF. The DNA of the CDR3 is TGTGCCAGCACGGTCTACAATGAGCAGTTCTTC.